This T cell receptor (beta chain) was recorded in a study of T cell repertoires in aging, cancer and after chemotherapy. Study overall: Patients with chronic lymphocytic leukemia were sampled before and after fludarabine- or bendamustine-based chemotherapy.

Multiplex touch-down PCR with TRB-A/B primers amplified rearranged V-D-J TRB sequences. TCRdb reanalysed the multiplex PCR reads using MiXCR and keeps one entry per CDR3 protein. The data hold roughly 8,600 distinct CDR3 sequences, with roughly 25% observed a single time. The ends were cut back, 7 bases at V and 6 bases at J, with 16 bases in the middle. This CDR3 spans 14 amino acids. CDR1 is MDHEN, CDR2 SYDVKM, per germline. TCR beta rearrangements were amplified from peripheral blood genomic DNA. Whole-study results and caveats: Loss of evenness, beyond lost richness, contributed to age-related TCR diversity decline in cancer patients. Rebound thymic output was suggested by rising median generation probability during chemotherapy in each cancer cohort. Untreated cancer patients had significantly lower blood TCR diversity than age-matched healthy donors.

Of note for this clonotype: Its antigen is still unknown.

This receptor was identified in a human donor with a blood cancer. The gene calls are TRBV28 and TRBJ1-5; D call uncertain. Sample: blood. The CDR3 loop reads CASNLVGGGQPQHF. DNA for the CDR3: TGTGCCAGCAATCTCGTAGGAGGAGGTCAGCCCCAGCATTTT.